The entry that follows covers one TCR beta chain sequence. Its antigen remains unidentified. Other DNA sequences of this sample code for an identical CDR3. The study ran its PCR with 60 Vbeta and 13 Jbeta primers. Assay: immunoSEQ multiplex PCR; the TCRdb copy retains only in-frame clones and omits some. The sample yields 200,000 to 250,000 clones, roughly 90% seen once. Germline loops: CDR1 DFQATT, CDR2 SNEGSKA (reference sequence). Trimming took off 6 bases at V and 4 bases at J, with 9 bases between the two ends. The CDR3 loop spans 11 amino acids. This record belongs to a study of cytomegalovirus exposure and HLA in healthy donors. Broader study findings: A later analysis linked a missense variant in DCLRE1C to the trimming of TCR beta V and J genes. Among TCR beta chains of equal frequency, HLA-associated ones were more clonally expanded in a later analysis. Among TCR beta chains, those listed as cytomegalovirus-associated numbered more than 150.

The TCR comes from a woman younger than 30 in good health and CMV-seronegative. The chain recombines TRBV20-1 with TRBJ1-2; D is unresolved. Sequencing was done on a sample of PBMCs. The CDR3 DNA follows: TGCAGTGCCTCGACTGGCTATGGCTACACCTTC. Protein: CSASTGYGYTF.